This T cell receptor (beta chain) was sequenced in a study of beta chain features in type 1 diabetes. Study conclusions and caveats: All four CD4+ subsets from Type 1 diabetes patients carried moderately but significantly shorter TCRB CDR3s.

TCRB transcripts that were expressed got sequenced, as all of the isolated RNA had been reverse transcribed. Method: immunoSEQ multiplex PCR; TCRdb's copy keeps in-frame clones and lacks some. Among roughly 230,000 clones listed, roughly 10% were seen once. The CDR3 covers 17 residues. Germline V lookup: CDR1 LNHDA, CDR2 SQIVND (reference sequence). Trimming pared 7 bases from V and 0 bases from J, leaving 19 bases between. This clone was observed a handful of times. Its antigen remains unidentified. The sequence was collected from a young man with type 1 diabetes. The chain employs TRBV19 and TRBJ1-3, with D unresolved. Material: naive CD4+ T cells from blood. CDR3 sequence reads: CASTSLLPLSSGNTIYF. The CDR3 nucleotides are TGTGCCAGTACCTCGCTCTTGCCCTTGAGCTCTGGAAACACCATATATTTT.